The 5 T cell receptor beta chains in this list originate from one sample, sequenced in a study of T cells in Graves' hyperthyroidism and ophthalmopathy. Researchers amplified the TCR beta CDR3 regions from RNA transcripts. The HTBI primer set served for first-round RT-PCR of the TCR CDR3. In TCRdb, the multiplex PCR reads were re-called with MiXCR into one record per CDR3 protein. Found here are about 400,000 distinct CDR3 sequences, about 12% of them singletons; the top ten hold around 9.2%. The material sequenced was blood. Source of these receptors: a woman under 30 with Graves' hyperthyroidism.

The CDR3 region has the DNA TGTGCCAGCAGTTCTACAGGGGGACTAGCGGGCCACAATGAGCAGTTCTTC. Its protein product is CASSSTGGLAGHNEQFF. This chain connects TRBV28 to TRBJ2-1; 12 bases are shared with TRBD2. V lost 4 bases and J lost 5; bases outside the gene matches: 9. In germline, CDR1 is MDHEN, CDR2 SYDVKM. This CDR3 comprises 17 residues.

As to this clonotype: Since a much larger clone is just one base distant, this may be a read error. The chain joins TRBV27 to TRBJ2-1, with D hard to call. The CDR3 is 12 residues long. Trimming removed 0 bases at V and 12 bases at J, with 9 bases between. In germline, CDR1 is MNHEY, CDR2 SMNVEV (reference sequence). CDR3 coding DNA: TGTGCCAGCAGTTTATCGGGGAATCCGCAGTTCTTC. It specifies CASSLSGNPQFF.

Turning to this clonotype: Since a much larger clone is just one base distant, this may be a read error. The CDR3 protein is CAHWSGTYSYTF. Here the CDR3 DNA reads TGTGCCCACTGGAGTGGCACCTATAGCTACACCTTC. This sequence joins TRBV28 and TRBJ1-2; D gene unclear. This CDR3 is 12 amino acids long. Germline V CDR1 and CDR2: MDHEN, SYDVKM.

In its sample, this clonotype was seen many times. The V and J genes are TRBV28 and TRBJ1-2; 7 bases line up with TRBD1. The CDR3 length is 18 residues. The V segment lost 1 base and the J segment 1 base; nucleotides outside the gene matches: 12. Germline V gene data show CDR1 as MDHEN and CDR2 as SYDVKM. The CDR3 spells CASSLSAPGQLFNYGYTF. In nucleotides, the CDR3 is TGTGCCAGCAGTTTATCGGCGCCGGGACAGCTTTTTAACTATGGCTACACCTTC.

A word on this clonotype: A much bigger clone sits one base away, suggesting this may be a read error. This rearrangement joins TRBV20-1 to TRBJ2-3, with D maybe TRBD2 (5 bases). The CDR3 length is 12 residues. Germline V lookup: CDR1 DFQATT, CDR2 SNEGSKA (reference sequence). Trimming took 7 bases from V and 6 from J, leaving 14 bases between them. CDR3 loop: CSGPKLVDTQYF. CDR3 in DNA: TGCAGTGGACCAAAACTAGTCGATACGCAGTATTTT.